This TCR beta chain was identified in a study of response to subunit inactivated influenza vaccine. The study, taken as a whole, reports: With each seasonal influenza vaccination, the authors suggested, few new T cells are recruited.

About this clonotype: No antigen is known for it.

MiXCR, run by TCRdb on the RT-PCR reads, gives a single entry per CDR3 protein. The data contain approximately 520,000 distinct CDR3 sequences, 15% to 20% of them seen just once; the ten biggest clones take up less than 4%. The sequenced sample was CD4+ T cells sorted from PBMCs, obtained about 23 months after vaccination. The receptor was derived from a man aged 50-75 years who received an inactivated influenza vaccine.

The CDR3: CASSLRIGGVGELFF. CDR3 in DNA: TGTGCCAGCAGCTTAAGAATTGGAGGGGTCGGGGAGCTGTTTTTT. The V call is TRBV7-9, the J call TRBJ2-2, with TRBD2 as a possible D gene (6 bases). CDR1 and CDR2 (germline): SEHNR, FQNEAQ (reference sequence). V dropped 2 bases and J dropped 7 bases, with 14 bases sitting between them. There are 15 residues in the CDR3.